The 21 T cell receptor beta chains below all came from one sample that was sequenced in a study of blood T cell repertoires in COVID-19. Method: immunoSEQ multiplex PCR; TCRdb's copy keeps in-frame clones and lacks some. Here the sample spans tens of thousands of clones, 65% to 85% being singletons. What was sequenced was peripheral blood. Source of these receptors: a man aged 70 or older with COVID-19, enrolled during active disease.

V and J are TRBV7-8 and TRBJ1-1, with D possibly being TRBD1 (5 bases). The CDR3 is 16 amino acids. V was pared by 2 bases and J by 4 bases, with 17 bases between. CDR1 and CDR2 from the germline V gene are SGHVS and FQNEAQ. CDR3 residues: CASSLILQGGGTEAFF. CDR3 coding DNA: TGTGCCAGCAGCTTAATTTTGCAGGGCGGGGGCACTGAAGCTTTCTTT.

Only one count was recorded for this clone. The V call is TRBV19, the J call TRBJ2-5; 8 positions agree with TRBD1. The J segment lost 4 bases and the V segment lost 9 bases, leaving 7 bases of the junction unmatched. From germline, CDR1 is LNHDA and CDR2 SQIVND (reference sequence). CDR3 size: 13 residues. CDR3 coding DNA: TGTGCCAGCCGGGACAGGATTATAGAGACCCAGTACTTC. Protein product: CASRDRIIETQYF.

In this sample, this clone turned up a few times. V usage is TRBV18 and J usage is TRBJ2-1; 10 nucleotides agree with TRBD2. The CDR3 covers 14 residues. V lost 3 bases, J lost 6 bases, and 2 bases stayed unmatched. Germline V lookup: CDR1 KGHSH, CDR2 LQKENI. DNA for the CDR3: TGTGCCAGCTCACCGGCTAGCGGGAGCAATGAGCAGTTCTTC. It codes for CASSPASGSNEQFF.

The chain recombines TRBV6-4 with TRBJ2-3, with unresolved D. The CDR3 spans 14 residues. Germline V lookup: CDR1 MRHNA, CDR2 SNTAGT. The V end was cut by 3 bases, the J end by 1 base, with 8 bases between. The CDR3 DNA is TGTGCCAGCAGTGAGTCTTTTGGCACAGATACGCAGTATTTT. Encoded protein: CASSESFGTDTQYF.

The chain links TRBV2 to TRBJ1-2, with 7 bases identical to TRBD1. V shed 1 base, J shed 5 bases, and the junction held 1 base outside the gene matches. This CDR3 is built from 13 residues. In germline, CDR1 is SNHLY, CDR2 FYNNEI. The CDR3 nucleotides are TGTGCCAGCAGTGAAGACAGGGGATATGGCTACACCTTC. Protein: CASSEDRGYGYTF. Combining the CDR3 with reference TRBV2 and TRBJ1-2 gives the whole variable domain EPEVTQTPSHQVTQMGQEVILRCVPISNHLYFYWYRQILGQKVEFLVSFYNNEISEKSEIFDDQFSVERPDGSNFTLKIRSTKLEDSAMYFCASSEDRGYGYTFGSGTRLTVV.

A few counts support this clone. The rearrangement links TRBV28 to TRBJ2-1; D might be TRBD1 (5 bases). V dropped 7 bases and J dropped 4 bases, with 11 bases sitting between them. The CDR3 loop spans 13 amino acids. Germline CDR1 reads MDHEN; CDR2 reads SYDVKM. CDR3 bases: TGTGCCAGCACCCCCGGACATTACAATGAGCAGTTCTTC. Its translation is CASTPGHYNEQFF. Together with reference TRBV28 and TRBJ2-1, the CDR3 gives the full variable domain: DVKVTQSSRYLVKRTGEKVFLECVQDMDHENMFWYRQDPGLGLRLIYFSYDVKMKEKGDIPEGYSVSREKKERFSLILESASTNQTSMYLCASTPGHYNEQFFGPGTRLTVL.

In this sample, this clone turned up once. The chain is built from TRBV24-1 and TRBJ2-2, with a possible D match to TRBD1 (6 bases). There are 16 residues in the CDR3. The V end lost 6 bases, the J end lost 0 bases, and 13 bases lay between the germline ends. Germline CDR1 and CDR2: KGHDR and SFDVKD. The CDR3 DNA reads TGTGCCACCAGTTATACCGGGACACCGAACACCGGGGAGCTGTTTTTT. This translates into CATSYTGTPNTGELFF.

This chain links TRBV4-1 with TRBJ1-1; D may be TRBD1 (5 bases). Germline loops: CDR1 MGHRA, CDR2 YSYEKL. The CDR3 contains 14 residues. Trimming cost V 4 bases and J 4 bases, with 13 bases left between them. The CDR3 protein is CASSPGWGGTEAFF. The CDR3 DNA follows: TGCGCCAGCAGCCCTGGCTGGGGGGGCACTGAAGCTTTCTTT.

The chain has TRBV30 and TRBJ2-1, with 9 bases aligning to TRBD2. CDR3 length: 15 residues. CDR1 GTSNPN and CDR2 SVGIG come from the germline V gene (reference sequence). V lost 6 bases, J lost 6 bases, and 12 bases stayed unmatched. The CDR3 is CACRQGSSGTNEQFF. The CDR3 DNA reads TGTGCCTGCCGGCAGGGGTCTAGCGGGACCAATGAGCAGTTCTTC.

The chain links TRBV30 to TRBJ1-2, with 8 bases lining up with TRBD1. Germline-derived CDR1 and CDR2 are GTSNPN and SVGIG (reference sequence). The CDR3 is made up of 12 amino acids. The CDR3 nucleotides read TGTGCTCGGGACAGGAGGGGCTATGGCTACACCTTC. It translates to CARDRRGYGYTF. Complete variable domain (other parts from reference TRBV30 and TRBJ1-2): SQTIHQWPATLVQPVGSPLSLECTVEGTSNPNLYWYRQAAGRGLQLLFYSVGIGQISSEVPQNLSASRPQDRQFILSSKKLLLSDSGFYLCARDRRGYGYTFGSGTRLTVV.

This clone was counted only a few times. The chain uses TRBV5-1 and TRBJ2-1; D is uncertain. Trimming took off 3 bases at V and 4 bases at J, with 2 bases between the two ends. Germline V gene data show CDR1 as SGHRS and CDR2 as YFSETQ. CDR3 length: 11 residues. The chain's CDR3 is CASSSYNEQFF. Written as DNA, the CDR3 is TGCGCCAGCAGCTCGTACAATGAGCAGTTCTTC.

The CDR3 reads CATRLTGNTGELFF. CDR3 nucleotide sequence: TGTGCCACCCGATTGACAGGGAACACCGGGGAGCTGTTTTTT. This rearrangement joins TRBV24-1 to TRBJ2-2; D is possibly TRBD1 (6 bases). CDR1 and CDR2 (germline): KGHDR, SFDVKD. V was clipped by 9 bases and J by 1 base, with 11 bases between them. This CDR3 has 14 residues.

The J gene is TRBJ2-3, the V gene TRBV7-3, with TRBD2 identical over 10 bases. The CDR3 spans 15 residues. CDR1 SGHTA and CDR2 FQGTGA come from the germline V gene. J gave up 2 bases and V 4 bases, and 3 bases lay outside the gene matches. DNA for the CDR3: TGTGCCAGCAGCTCACTAGCGGGGTACACAGATACGCAGTATTTT. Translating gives CASSSLAGYTDTQYF.

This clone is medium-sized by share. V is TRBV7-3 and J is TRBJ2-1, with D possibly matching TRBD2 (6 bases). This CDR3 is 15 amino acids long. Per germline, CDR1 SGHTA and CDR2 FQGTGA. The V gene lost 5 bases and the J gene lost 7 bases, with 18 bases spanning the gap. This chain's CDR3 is CASSPIAEALNEQFF. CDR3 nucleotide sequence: TGTGCCAGCAGCCCCATAGCGGAGGCCCTTAATGAGCAGTTCTTC.

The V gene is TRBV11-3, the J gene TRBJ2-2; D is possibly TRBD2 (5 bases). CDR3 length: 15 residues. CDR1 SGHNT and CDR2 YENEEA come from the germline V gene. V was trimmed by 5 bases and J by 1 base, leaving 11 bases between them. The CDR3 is CASSRGGVNTGELFF. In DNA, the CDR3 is TGTGCCAGCAGCCGCGGAGGAGTGAACACCGGGGAGCTGTTTTTT. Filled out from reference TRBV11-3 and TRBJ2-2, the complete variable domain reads EAGVVQSPRYKIIEKKQPVAFWCNPISGHNTLYWYLQNLGQGPELLIRYENEEAVDDSQLPKDRFSAERLKGVDSTLKIQPAELGDSAVYLCASSRGGVNTGELFFGEGSRLTVL.

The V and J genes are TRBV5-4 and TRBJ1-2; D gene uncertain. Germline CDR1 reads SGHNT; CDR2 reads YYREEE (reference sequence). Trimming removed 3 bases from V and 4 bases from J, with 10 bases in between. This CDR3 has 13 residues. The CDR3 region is CASSSRFIYGYTF. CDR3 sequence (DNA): TGTGCCAGCAGCTCCCGTTTTATCTATGGCTACACCTTC.

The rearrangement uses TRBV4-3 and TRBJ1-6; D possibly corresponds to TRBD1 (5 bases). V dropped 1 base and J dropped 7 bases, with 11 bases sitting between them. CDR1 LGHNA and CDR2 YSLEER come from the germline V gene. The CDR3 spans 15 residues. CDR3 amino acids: CASSQGGSPNSPLHF. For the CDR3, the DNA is TGCGCCAGCAGCCAAGGGGGCAGCCCGAATTCACCCCTCCACTTT.

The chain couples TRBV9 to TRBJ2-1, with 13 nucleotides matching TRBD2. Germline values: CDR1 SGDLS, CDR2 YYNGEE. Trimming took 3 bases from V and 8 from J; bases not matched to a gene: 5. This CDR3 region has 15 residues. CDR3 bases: TGTGCCAGCAGCGCCCGGACTAGCGGGAGCCATGAGCAGTTCTTC. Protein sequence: CASSARTSGSHEQFF.

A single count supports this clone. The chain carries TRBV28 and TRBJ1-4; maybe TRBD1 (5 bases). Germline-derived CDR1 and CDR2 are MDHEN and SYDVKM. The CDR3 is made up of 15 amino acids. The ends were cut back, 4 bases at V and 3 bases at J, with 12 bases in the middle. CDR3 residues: CASSSSGNANEKLFF. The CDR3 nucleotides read TGTGCCAGCAGTTCGTCAGGGAATGCTAATGAAAAACTGTTTTTT. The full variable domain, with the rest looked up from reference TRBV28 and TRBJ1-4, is DVKVTQSSRYLVKRTGEKVFLECVQDMDHENMFWYRQDPGLGLRLIYFSYDVKMKEKGDIPEGYSVSREKKERFSLILESASTNQTSMYLCASSSSGNANEKLFFGSGTQLSVL.

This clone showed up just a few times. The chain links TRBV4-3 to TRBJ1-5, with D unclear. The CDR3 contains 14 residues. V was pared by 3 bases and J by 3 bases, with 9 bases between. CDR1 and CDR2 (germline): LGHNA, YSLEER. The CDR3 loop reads CASSQYSNNQPQHF. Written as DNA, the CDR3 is TGCGCCAGCAGCCAGTATAGTAACAATCAGCCCCAGCATTTT.

The CDR3 DNA reads as TGTGCCAGCAGCTCCGGGACAGGGCTTTCCTACGAGCAGTACTTC. Its translation is CASSSGTGLSYEQYF. The chain carries TRBV5-4 and TRBJ2-7; 9 nucleotides agree with TRBD1. This CDR3 is 15 amino acids long. The germline gives CDR1 SGHNT, CDR2 YYREEE (reference sequence). V was pared by 3 bases and J by 1 base, with 5 bases of the junction left unmatched.